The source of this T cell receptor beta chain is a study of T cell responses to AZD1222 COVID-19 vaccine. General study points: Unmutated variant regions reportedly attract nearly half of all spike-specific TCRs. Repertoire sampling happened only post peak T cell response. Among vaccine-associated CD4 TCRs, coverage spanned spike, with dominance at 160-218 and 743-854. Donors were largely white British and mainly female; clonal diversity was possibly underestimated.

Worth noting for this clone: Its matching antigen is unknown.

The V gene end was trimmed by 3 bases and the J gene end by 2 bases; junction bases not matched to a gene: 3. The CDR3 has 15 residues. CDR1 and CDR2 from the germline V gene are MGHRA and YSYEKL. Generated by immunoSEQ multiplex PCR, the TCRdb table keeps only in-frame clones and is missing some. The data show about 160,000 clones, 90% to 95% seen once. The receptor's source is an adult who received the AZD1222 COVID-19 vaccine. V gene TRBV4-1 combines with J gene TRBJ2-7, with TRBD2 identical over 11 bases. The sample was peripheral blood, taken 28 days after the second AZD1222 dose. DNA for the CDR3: TGCGCCAGCAGCCAGATAGCGGGAGGGACCTACGAGCAGTACTTC. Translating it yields CASSQIAGGTYEQYF.